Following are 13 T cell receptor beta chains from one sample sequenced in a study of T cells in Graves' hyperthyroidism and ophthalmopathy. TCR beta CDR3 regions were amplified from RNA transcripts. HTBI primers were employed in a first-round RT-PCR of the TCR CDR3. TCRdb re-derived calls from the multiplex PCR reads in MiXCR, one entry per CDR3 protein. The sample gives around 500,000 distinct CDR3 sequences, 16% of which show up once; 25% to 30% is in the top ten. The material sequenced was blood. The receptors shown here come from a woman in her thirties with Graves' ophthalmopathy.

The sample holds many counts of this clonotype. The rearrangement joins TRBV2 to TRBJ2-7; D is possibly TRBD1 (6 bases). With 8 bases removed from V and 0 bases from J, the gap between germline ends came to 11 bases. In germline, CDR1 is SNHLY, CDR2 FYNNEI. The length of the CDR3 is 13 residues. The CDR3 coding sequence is TGTGCCAGCGGGGACACCCACTCCTACGAGCAGTACTTC. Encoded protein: CASGDTHSYEQYF. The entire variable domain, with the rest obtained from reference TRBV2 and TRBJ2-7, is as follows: EPEVTQTPSHQVTQMGQEVILRCVPISNHLYFYWYRQILGQKVEFLVSFYNNEISEKSEIFDDQFSVERPDGSNFTLKIRSTKLEDSAMYFCASGDTHSYEQYFGPGTRLTVT.

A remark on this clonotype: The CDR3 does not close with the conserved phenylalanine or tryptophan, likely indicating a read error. CDR3 nucleotides: TGTGCCAGCAGGCTCACCGGGACAGGGTTTTCTTCACCCCTCCACTCT. Translation gives CASRLTGTGFSSPLHS. The gene calls are TRBV27 and TRBJ1-6, with 9 bases identical to TRBD1. CDR1 and CDR2 (germline): MNHEY, SMNVEV (reference sequence). The CDR3 has 16 residues. The V gene end was trimmed by 6 bases and the J gene end by 9 bases; junction bases not matched to a gene: 12.

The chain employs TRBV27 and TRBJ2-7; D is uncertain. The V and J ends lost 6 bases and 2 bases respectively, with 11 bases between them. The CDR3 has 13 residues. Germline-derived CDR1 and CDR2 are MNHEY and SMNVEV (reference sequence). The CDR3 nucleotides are TGTGCCAGCAGCCGCCAAGAGACCTACGAGCAGTACTTC. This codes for CASSRQETYEQYF.

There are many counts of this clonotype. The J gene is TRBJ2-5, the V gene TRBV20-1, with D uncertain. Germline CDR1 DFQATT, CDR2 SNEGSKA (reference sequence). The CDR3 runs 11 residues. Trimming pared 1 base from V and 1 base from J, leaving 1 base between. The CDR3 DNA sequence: TGCAGTGCTAGAGCCCAAGAGACCCAGTACTTC. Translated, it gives CSARAQETQYF.

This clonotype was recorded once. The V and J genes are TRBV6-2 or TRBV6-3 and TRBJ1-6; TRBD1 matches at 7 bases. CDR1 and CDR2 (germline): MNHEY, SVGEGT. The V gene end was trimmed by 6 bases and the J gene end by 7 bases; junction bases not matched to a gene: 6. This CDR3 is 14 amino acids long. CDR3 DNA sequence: TGTGCCAGCAGACAGGGGCAAGTGAATTCACCCCTCCACTTT. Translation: CASRQGQVNSPLHF.

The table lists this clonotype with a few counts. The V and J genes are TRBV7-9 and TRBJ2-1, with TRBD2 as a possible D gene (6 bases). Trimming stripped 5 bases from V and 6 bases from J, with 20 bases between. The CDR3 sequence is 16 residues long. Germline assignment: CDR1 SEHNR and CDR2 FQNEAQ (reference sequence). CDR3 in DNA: TGTGCCAGCAGCCATGCATCGGGAGTACAGGCCAATGAGCAGTTCTTC. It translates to CASSHASGVQANEQFF.

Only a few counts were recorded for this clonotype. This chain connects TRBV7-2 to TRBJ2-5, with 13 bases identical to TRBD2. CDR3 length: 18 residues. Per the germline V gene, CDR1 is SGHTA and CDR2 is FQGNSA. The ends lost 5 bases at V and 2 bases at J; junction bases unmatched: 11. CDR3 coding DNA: TGTGCCAGCAGCGTTGGACTAGCGGGAGTTATTGGGCAAGAGACCCAGTACTTC. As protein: CASSVGLAGVIGQETQYF.

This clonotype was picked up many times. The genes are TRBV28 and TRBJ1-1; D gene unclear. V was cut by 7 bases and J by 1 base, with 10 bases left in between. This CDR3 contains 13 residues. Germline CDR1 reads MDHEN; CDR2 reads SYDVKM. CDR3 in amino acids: CASIGISNTEAFF. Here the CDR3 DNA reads TGTGCCAGCATTGGAATTTCGAACACTGAAGCTTTCTTT.

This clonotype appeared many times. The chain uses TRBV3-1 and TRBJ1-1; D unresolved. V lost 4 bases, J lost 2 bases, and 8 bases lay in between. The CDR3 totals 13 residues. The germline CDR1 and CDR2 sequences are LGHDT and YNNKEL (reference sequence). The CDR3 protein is CASSRNTNTEAFF. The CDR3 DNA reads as TGTGCCAGCAGCCGAAATACAAACACTGAAGCTTTCTTT.

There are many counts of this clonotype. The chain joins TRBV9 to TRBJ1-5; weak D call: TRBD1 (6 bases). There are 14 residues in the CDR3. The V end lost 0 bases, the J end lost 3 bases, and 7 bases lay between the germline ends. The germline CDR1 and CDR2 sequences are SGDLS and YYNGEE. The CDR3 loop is CASSVGTDNQPQHF. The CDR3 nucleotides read TGTGCCAGCAGCGTAGGGACAGACAATCAGCCCCAGCATTTT.

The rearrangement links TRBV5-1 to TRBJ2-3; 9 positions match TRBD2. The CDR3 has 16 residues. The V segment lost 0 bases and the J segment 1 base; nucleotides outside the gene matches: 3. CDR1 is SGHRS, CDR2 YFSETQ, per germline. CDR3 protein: CASSLVSSGGTDTQYF. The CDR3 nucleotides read TGCGCCAGCAGCTTGGTGTCTAGCGGGGGCACAGATACGCAGTATTTT.

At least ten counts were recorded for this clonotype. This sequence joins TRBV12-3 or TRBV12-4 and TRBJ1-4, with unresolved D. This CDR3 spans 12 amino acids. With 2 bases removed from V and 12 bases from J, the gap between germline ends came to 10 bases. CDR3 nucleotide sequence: TGTGCCAGCAGTTTAAAAGCCTGGGAACTGTTTTTT. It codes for CASSLKAWELFF.

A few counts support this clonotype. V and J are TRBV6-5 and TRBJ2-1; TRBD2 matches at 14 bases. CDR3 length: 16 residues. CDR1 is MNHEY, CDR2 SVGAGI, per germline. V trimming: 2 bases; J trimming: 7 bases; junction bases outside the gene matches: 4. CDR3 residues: CASSYGTSGRPNEQFF. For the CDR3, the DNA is TGTGCCAGCAGTTACGGGACTAGCGGGAGACCAAATGAGCAGTTCTTC.